What follows are 13 T cell receptor beta chains derived from one specimen sequenced in a study of cytomegalovirus exposure and HLA in healthy donors. PCR primers comprised 60 Vbeta and 13 Jbeta primers. This table comes from immunoSEQ multiplex PCR, and its TCRdb copy is limited to in-frame clones, with some not included. Of some 150,000 clones listed, 60% to 85% are singletons. The specimen was PBMCs. The receptor source for this set is a woman between 40 and 50 years old in good health and CMV-seropositive.

This chain uses TRBV19 with TRBJ1-1; D is ambiguous. The ends were cut back, 7 bases at V and 1 base at J, with 16 bases in the middle. The CDR3 is made up of 15 amino acids. Germline CDR1 and CDR2: LNHDA and SQIVND (reference sequence). CDR3 sequence (DNA): TGTGCCAGTAACGAATTGGGCCGGGAGAACACTGAAGCTTTCTTT. Translated: CASNELGRENTEAFF.

There are a few counts of this clone. The V call is TRBV4-1, the J call TRBJ1-5; a possible D gene is TRBD1 (5 bases). This CDR3 contains 15 residues. Trimming left V 1 base short and J 0 bases short, with 7 bases between. The V gene's germline CDR1 is MGHRA and CDR2 YSYEKL. The CDR3 loop reads CASSQATDSNQPQHF. CDR3 DNA: TGCGCCAGCAGCCAAGCGACAGATAGCAATCAGCCCCAGCATTTT.

The genes are TRBV9 and TRBJ1-3; D is ambiguous. Germline CDR1 reads SGDLS; CDR2 reads YYNGEE. Trimming took 2 bases from V and 1 from J, leaving 7 bases between them. The length of the CDR3 is 14 residues. This CDR3 is CASSVQVSGNTIYF. The DNA for the CDR3 is TGTGCCAGCAGCGTCCAGGTATCTGGAAACACCATATATTTT.

The chain employs TRBV6-1 and TRBJ1-4; D is perhaps TRBD1 (6 bases). The CDR3 contains 14 residues. Germline lookup yields CDR1 MNHNS and CDR2 SASEGT. Trimming removed 4 bases at V and 6 bases at J, with 12 bases between. The CDR3 reads CASSVQGTDEKLFF. The CDR3 bases are TGTGCCAGCAGTGTACAGGGTACGGATGAAAAACTGTTTTTT.

Note on this clone: Other DNA sequences in the same sample also yield this CDR3. The chain carries TRBV5-1 and TRBJ2-7; D may be TRBD2 (6 bases). Germline CDR1 reads SGHRS; CDR2 reads YFSETQ. There are 14 residues in the CDR3. Trimming left V 0 bases short and J 3 bases short, with 10 bases between. CDR3 residues: CASSLGQGGYEQYF. The CDR3 bases are TGCGCCAGCAGCTTGGGTCAGGGAGGCTACGAGCAGTACTTC.

The chain carries TRBV2 and TRBJ2-7, with D possibly TRBD2 on 7 matching bases. This CDR3 contains 15 residues. Per germline, CDR1 SNHLY and CDR2 FYNNEI. V was clipped by 1 base and J by 6 bases, with 16 bases between them. CDR3 DNA sequence: TGTGCCAGCAGTGAAGGTGGGGGGGCCTCCCGCGAGCAGTACTTC. This codes for CASSEGGGASREQYF.

This chain uses TRBV19 with TRBJ1-1, with D tentatively TRBD1 (6 bases). The CDR3 contains 14 residues. Germline V gene data show CDR1 as LNHDA and CDR2 as SQIVND (reference sequence). Trimming shortened V by 1 base and J by 11 bases, and 17 bases separated the two germline ends. This CDR3 is CASSIAGTTSSAFF. CDR3 coding DNA: TGTGCCAGTAGTATAGCTGGGACAACTTCATCGGCTTTCTTT. The full variable domain, its missing parts supplied by reference TRBV19 and TRBJ1-1, is DGGITQSPKYLFRKEGQNVTLSCEQNLNHDAMYWYRQDPGQGLRLIYYSQIVNDFQKGDIAEGYSVSREKKESFPLTVTSAQKNPTAFYLCASSIAGTTSSAFFGQGTRLTVV.

V and J are TRBV28 and TRBJ1-1; D remains unclear. V lost 3 bases, J lost 3 bases, and 11 bases lay in between. Germline V lookup: CDR1 MDHEN, CDR2 SYDVKM. The CDR3 is 14 amino acids. The CDR3 loop reads CASSLERADTEAFF. The DNA for the CDR3 is TGTGCCAGCAGTTTGGAGAGGGCCGACACTGAAGCTTTCTTT. Supplemented by reference TRBV28 and TRBJ1-1, the full variable domain reads DVKVTQSSRYLVKRTGEKVFLECVQDMDHENMFWYRQDPGLGLRLIYFSYDVKMKEKGDIPEGYSVSREKKERFSLILESASTNQTSMYLCASSLERADTEAFFGQGTRLTVV.

This rearrangement joins TRBV30 to TRBJ1-6; no reliable D call. Germline loops: CDR1 GTSNPN, CDR2 SVGIG (reference sequence). The CDR3 is 14 amino acids. V was shortened by 2 bases and J by 10 bases, with 15 bases between the two germline ends. The CDR3 is CAWSTGFWGSPLHF. CDR3 DNA sequence: TGTGCCTGGAGTACGGGATTTTGGGGATCACCCCTCCACTTT.

The chain links TRBV7-2 to TRBJ2-3; D gene uncertain. Germline CDR1 SGHTA, CDR2 FQGNSA. CDR3 size: 15 residues. The V end lost 1 base, the J end lost 2 bases, and 10 bases lay between the germline ends. CDR3 DNA sequence: TGTGCCAGCAGCTTAGTTGTTCTAAACACAGATACGCAGTATTTT. Translating it yields CASSLVVLNTDTQYF.

The gene calls are TRBV6-1 and TRBJ1-4, with 9 bases identical to TRBD1. V was clipped by 6 bases and J by 8 bases; unmatched bases: 7. The germline V gene encodes CDR1 MNHNS and CDR2 SASEGT. The CDR3 consists of 14 residues. The CDR3 here is CASRGTGSREKLFF. The CDR3 bases are TGTGCCAGCAGAGGGACAGGGTCAAGAGAAAAACTGTTTTTT.

V and J are TRBV27 and TRBJ2-3, with D possibly TRBD2 on 7 matching bases. In germline, CDR1 is MNHEY, CDR2 SMNVEV (reference sequence). This CDR3 region has 15 residues. Trimming removed 3 bases from V and 2 bases from J, with 12 bases in between. CDR3 amino acids: CASSLAGAITDTQYF. For the CDR3, the DNA is TGTGCCAGCAGTTTGGCGGGGGCCATCACAGATACGCAGTATTTT.

The genes are TRBV28 and TRBJ1-1; D not certain. Germline assignment: CDR1 MDHEN and CDR2 SYDVKM. CDR3 length equals 15 residues. V dropped 0 bases and J dropped 2 bases, with 10 bases sitting between them. CDR3 protein: CASSLWVRLNTEAFF. In nucleotides, the CDR3 is TGTGCCAGCAGTTTATGGGTCAGGCTTAACACTGAAGCTTTCTTT. The whole variable domain, remainder taken from reference TRBV28 and TRBJ1-1, is DVKVTQSSRYLVKRTGEKVFLECVQDMDHENMFWYRQDPGLGLRLIYFSYDVKMKEKGDIPEGYSVSREKKERFSLILESASTNQTSMYLCASSLWVRLNTEAFFGQGTRLTVV.